This T cell receptor beta chain derives from a study of CXCR3-negative and CXCR3-positive naive CD8 T cells. Study results and caveats: Memory CD8+ cells showed much lower diversity, while both naive subsets displayed comparably high diversity. TRB CDR3s were more hydrophobic in CXCR3-positive than in CXCR3-negative naive cells. CXCR3 expression partially decreased after cryopreservation; most assays used fresh PBMCs. Comparison of naive CXCR3-negative and CXCR3-positive cells revealed similar TRBV-TRBJ usage, while memory cells differed.

As to this clonotype: Its antigen is not known.

Via 5' RACE with UMI labels, TRB cDNA libraries were prepared. Reanalyzing the 5' RACE reads, TCRdb keeps one entry per CDR3 protein, without DNA. The data show about 120,000 distinct CDR3 sequences, and the top ten clones hold just over 0.35%. The CDR3 extends over 14 amino acids. The sample comprised naive CXCR3+ CD8+ T cells from blood. The subset is: CD45RO-CCR7+CD27+CD95- naive CD8+ T cells expressing CXCR3 (TNR3+). This clonotype originated in a human donor in good health. Some clones in this sample may be carry-over from other donors' samples. This chain links TRBV12-3 or TRBV12-4 with TRBJ2-7. The CDR3 spells CASSPQVVGYEQYF.